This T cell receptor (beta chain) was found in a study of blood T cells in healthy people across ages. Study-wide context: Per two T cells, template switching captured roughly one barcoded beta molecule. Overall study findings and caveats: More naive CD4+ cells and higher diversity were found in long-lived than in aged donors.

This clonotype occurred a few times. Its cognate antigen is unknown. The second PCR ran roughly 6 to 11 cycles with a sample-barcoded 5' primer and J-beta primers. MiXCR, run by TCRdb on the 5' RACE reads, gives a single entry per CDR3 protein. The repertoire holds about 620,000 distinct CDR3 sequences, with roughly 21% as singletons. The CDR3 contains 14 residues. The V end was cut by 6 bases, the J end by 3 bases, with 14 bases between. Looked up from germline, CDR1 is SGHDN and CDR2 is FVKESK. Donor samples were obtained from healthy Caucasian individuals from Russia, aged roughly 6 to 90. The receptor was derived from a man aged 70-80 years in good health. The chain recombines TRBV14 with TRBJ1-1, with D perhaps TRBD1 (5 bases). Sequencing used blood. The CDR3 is CASSLYAGDTEAFF. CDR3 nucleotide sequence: TGTGCCAGCAGTCTTTACGCGGGGGACACTGAAGCTTTCTTT.